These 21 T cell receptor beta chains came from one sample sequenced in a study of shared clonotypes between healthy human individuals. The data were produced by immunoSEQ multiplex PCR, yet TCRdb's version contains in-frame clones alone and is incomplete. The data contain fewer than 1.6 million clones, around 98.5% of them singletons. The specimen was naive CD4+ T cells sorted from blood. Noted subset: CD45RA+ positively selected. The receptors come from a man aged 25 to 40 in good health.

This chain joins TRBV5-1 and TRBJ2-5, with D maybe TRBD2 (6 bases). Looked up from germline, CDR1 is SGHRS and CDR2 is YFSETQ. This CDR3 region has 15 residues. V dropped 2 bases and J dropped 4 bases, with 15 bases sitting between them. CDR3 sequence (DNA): TGCGCCAGCAGCTTAGGGGACTTCCCTGGAGAGACCCAGTACTTC. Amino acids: CASSLGDFPGETQYF.

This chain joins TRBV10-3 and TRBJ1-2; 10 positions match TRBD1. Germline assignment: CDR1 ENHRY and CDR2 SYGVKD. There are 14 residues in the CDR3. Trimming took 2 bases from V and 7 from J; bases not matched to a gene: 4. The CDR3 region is CAISERDRGFGYTF. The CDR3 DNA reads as TGTGCCATCAGTGAGAGGGACAGGGGTTTTGGCTACACCTTC.

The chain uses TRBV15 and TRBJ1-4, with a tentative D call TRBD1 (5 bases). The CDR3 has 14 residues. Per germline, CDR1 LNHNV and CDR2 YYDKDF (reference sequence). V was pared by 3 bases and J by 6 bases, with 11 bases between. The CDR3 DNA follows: TGTGCCACCAGCAGTGAGCGAGGGGATGAAAAACTGTTTTTT. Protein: CATSSERGDEKLFF.

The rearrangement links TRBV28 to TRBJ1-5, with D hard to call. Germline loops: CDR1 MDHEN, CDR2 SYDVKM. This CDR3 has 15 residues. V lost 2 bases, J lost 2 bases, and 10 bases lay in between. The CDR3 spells CASSLPTFGNQPQHF. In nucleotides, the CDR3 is TGTGCCAGCAGTTTACCGACTTTTGGCAATCAGCCCCAGCATTTT.

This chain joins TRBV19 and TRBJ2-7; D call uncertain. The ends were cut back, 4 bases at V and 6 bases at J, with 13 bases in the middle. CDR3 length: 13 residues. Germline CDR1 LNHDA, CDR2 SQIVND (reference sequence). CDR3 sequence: CASSTPQRSEQYF. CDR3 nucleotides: TGTGCCAGTAGTACGCCGCAGAGGTCCGAGCAGTACTTC. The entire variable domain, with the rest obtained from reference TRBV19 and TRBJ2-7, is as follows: DGGITQSPKYLFRKEGQNVTLSCEQNLNHDAMYWYRQDPGQGLRLIYYSQIVNDFQKGDIAEGYSVSREKKESFPLTVTSAQKNPTAFYLCASSTPQRSEQYFGPGTRLTVT.

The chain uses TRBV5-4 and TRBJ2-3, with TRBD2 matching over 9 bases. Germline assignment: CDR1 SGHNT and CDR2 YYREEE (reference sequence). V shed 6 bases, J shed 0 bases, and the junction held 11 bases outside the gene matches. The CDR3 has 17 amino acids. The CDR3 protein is CASTISGSGTSTDTQYF. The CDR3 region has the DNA TGTGCCAGCACCATTAGCGGGAGCGGGACTAGCACAGATACGCAGTATTTT. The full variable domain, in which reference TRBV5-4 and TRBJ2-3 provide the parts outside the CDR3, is ETGVTQSPTHLIKTRGQQVTLRCSSQSGHNTVSWYQQALGQGPQFIFQYYREEENGRGNFPPRFSGLQFPNYSSELNVNALELDDSALYLCASTISGSGTSTDTQYFGPGTRLTVL.

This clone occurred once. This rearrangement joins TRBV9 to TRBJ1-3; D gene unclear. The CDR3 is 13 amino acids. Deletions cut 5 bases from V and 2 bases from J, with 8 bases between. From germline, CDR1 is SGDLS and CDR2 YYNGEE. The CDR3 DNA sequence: TGTGCCAGCAGTGAGAGAACTGGAAACACCATATATTTT. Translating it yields CASSERTGNTIYF. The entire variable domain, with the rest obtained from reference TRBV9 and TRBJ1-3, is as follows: DSGVTQTPKHLITATGQRVTLRCSPRSGDLSVYWYQQSLDQGLQFLIQYYNGEERAKGNILERFSAQQFPDLHSELNLSSLELGDSALYFCASSERTGNTIYFGEGSWLTVV.

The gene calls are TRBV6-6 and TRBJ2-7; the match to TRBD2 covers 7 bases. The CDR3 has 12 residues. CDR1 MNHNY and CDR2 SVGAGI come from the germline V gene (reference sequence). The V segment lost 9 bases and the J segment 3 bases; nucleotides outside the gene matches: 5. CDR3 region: CASWREIYEQYF. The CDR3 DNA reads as TGTGCCAGTTGGCGGGAGATCTACGAGCAGTACTTC.

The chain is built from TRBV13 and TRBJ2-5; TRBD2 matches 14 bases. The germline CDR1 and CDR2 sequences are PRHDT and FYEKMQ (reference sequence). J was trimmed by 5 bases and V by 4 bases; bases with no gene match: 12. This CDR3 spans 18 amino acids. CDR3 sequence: CASSSNLGLAGDQETQYF. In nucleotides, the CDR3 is TGTGCCAGCAGCTCGAACCTGGGACTAGCGGGAGATCAGGAGACCCAGTACTTC.

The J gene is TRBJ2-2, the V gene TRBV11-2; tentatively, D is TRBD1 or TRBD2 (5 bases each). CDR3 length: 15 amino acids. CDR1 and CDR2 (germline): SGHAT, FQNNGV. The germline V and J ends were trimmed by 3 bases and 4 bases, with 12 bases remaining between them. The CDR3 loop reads CASSFLRGGTGELFF. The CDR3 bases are TGTGCCAGCAGCTTCTTGAGGGGTGGCACCGGGGAGCTGTTTTTT.

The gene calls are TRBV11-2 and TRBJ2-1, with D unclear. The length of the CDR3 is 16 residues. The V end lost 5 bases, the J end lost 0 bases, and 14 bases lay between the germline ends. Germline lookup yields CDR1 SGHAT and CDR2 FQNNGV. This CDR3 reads CASSRLSPNSYNEQFF. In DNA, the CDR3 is TGTGCCAGCAGCCGGCTTAGCCCTAACTCCTACAATGAGCAGTTCTTC.

The CDR3 region is CASSTSGLAGVTDTQYF. CDR3 in DNA: TGCGCCAGCAGCACTAGCGGACTAGCGGGAGTGACAGATACGCAGTATTTT. This chain joins TRBV5-1 and TRBJ2-3, with TRBD2 matching 13 bases. CDR1 and CDR2 (germline): SGHRS, YFSETQ. The length of the CDR3 is 17 residues. Trimming cost V 4 bases and J 3 bases; bases outside gene matches: 8.

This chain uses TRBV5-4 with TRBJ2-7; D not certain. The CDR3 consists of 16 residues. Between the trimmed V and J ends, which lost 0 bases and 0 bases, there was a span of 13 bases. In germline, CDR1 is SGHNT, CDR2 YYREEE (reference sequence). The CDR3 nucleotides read TGTGCCAGCAGCTTGGCCCCTGGTGGCGTCTCCTACGAGCAGTACTTC. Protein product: CASSLAPGGVSYEQYF.

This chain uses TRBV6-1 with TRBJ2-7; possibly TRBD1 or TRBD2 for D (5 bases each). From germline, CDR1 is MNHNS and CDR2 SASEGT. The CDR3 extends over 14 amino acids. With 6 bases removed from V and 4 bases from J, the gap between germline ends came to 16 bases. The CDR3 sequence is CASRPDGARYEQYF. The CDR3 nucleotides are TGTGCCAGCAGGCCCGACGGGGCGAGATACGAGCAGTACTTC.

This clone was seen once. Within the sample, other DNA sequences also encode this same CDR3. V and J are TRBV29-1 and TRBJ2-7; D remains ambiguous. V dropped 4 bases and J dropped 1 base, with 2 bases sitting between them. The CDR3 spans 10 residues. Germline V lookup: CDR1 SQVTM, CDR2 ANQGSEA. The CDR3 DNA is TGCAGCGTTGGATCCTACGAGCAGTACTTC. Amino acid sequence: CSVGSYEQYF.

Written as DNA, the CDR3 is TGTGCCAGCAGCTCAGAGAGGTTCACCGGGGAGCTGTTTTTT. This sequence encodes CASSSERFTGELFF. The V call is TRBV11-3, the J call TRBJ2-2, with D unresolved. Germline V gene sequence: CDR1 SGHNT, CDR2 YENEEA. V was cut by 4 bases and J by 4 bases, with 10 bases left in between. The CDR3 has 14 residues.

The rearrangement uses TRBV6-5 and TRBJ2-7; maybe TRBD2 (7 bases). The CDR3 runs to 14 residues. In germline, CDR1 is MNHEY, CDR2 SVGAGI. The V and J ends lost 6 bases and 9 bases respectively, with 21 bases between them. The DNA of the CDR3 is TGTGCCAGCAGCCTCTCGGTGGGGGGGGCTATGCAGTACTTC. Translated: CASSLSVGGAMQYF.

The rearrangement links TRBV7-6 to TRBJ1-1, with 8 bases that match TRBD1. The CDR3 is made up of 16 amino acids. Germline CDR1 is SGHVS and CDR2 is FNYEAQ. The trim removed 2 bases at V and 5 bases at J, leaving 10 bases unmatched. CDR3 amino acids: CASSLLDRARRTEAFF. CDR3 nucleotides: TGTGCCAGCAGCTTACTGGACAGGGCGAGGCGAACTGAAGCTTTCTTT.

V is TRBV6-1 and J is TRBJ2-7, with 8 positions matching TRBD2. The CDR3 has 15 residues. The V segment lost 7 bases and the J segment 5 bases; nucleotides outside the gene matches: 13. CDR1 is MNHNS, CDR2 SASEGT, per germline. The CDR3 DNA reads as TGTGCCAGCACTGACCGGGAGGGCCTAGGTGACGAGCAGTACTTC. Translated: CASTDREGLGDEQYF.

CDR3 nucleotides: TGTGCTAGTGGTTTGGCGAGCGGGACAGGGTCCAATGAGCAGTTCTTC. Translated: CASGLASGTGSNEQFF. The chain has TRBV12-5 and TRBJ2-1, with TRBD1 identical over 9 bases. With V trimmed by 1 base and J by 6 bases, 7 bases remained unmatched. Germline assignment: CDR1 LGHNT and CDR2 FRNRAP. The CDR3 is 16 amino acids. Full variable domain (missing parts from reference TRBV12-5 and TRBJ2-1): DARVTQTPRHKVTEMGQEVTMRCQPILGHNTVFWYRQTMMQGLELLAYFRNRAPLDDSGMPKDRFSAEMPDATLATLKIQPSEPRDSAVYFCASGLASGTGSNEQFFGPGTRLTVL.

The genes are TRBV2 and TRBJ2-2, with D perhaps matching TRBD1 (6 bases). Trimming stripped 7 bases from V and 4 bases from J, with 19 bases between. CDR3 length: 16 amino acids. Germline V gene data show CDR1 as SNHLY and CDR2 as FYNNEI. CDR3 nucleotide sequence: TGTGCCAGCACCAATGAAAGACAGGTAGCCACCGGGGAGCTGTTTTTT. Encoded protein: CASTNERQVATGELFF.